These T cell receptor beta chains were read from a single sample in a study of T cells in Graves' hyperthyroidism and ophthalmopathy. In TCRdb, the multiplex PCR reads were re-called with MiXCR into one record per CDR3 protein. The top ten hold about 50% of the sample, which has 250,000 to 300,000 distinct CDR3 sequences, over 15% seen once. What was sequenced was blood. The receptors were sampled from a woman aged 55-70 years with Graves' ophthalmopathy. Both conserved end residues are part of each CDR3.

j_call	v_call	cdr3_aa
TRBJ2-5	TRBV7-2	CASSLLGLAGGPSQETQYF
TRBJ2-5	TRBV2	CASTRDRIKEAQYF
TRBJ2-5	TRBV20-1	CSARSGLAGGGAETQYF
TRBJ1-5	TRBV24-1	CATSDSGPNQPQHF
TRBJ2-1	TRBV11-2	CASSLDRGEYNEQFF
TRBJ2-3	TRBV18	CASSPPVRSTDTQYF
TRBJ1-4	TRBV18	CASSPGQGNLELFF
TRBJ2-1	TRBV7-3	CASSSGPRRGEQFF
TRBJ2-7	TRBV20-1	CSVSGEFGYEQYF
TRBJ2-3	TRBV14	CASSQVRDAKDTQYF
TRBJ1-5	TRBV20-1	CSAHSDRNQPQHF
TRBJ1-4	TRBV30	CAWSKTGGNEKLFF
TRBJ1-2	TRBV3-1	CASSPLDRASYGYTF
TRBJ1-1	TRBV6-1	CASSEEPRLTEAFF
TRBJ2-2	TRBV14	CASSQLRGLNTGELFF
TRBJ2-2	TRBV20-1	CSAREGGADSGELFF
TRBJ1-6	TRBV3-1	CASSQDSEGINSPLHF
TRBJ2-3	TRBV14	CASSQALTSGTQYF
TRBJ2-7	TRBV7-9	CASSFGRTAHYEQYF
TRBJ2-3	TRBV11-2	CASSYAGAPDTQYF
TRBJ2-5	TRBV4-3	CASSQGRAGETQYF
TRBJ1-1	TRBV6-2/TRBV6-3	CAISDSFTEAFF
TRBJ2-6	TRBV7-2	CASSLDPNSGANVLTF
TRBJ2-2	TRBV7-2	CASSFDRSTSGELFF
TRBJ2-2	TRBV7-9	CASSLTGGDGGELFF
TRBJ1-4	TRBV10-3	CAISDNGSNEKLFF
TRBJ2-7	TRBV7-9	CASSLFNEQYF
TRBJ1-4	TRBV7-9	CASSFSTNEKLFF
TRBJ1-1	TRBV4-1	CASSQEAIGRDTEAFF
TRBJ2-3	TRBV28	CASSPRRTGGEYF
TRBJ1-6	TRBV3-1	CASSQAVGGDSPLHF
TRBJ2-1	TRBV18	CASSPPLPNEQFF
TRBJ2-3	TRBV27	CASSFFAGTEGQYF